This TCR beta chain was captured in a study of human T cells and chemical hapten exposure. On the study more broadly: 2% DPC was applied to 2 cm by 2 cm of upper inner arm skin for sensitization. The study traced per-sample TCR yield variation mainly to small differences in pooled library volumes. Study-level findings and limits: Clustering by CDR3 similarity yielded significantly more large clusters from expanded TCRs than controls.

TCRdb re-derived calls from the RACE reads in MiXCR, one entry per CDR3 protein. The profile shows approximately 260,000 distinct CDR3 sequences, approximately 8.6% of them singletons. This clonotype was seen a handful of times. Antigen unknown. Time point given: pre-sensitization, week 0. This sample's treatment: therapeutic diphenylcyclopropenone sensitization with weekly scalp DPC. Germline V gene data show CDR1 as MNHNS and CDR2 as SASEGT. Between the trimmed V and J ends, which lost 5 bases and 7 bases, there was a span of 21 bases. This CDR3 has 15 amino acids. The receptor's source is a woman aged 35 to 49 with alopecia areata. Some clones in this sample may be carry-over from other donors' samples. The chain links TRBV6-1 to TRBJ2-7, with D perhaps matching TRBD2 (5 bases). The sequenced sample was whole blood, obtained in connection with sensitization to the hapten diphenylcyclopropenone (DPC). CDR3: CASSTTAGPAREQYF. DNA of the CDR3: TGTGCCAGCAGTACCACCGCGGGCCCCGCCCGGGAGCAGTACTTC.